The T cell receptor (beta chain) under discussion was sequenced for a study of blood T cell repertoires in COVID-19. Study-level background: Whether acute or convalescent, the COVID-19 samples came from the United States, Italy and Spain. Sample material is recorded as cDNA or gDNA derived from T cells, B-cell-depleted T cells, or PBMCs.

Source study methods: Reference gene primer amplification in the assay estimated nucleated cell counts. The assay was immunoSEQ multiplex PCR, and TCRdb's table has in-frame clones only and misses some. Clone size and V and J calls were adopted from that table, with D and trimming inferred from the DNA. In the table there are over 110,000 clones, about 87% of which are singletons. The germline CDR1 and CDR2 sequences are SNHLY and FYNNEI. This CDR3 has 16 amino acids. Points on this clone: A read error may account for a junction end that differs from germline.

The sample was peripheral blood. The rearrangement links TRBV2 to TRBJ2-5; 12 bases match TRBD1. This clonotype originated in a human donor in a cohort sampled during active COVID-19. CDR3: CASTELGTGGLKTQYF. The DNA for the CDR3 is TGTGCCAGCACTGAACTCGGGACAGGGGGCTTGAAGACCCAGTACTTC.